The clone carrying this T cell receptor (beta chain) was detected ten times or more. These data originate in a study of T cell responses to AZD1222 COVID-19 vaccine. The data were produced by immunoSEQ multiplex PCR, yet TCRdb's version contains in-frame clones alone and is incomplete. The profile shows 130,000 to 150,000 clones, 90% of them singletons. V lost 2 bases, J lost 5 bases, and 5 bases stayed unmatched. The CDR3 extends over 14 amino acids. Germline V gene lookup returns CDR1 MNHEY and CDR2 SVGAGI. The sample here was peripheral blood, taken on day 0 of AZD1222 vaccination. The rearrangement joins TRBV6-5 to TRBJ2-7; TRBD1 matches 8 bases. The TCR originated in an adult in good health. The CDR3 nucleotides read TGTGCCAGCAGTTACCGGACAGGGAGGCACGAGCAGTACTTC. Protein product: CASSYRTGRHEQYF.